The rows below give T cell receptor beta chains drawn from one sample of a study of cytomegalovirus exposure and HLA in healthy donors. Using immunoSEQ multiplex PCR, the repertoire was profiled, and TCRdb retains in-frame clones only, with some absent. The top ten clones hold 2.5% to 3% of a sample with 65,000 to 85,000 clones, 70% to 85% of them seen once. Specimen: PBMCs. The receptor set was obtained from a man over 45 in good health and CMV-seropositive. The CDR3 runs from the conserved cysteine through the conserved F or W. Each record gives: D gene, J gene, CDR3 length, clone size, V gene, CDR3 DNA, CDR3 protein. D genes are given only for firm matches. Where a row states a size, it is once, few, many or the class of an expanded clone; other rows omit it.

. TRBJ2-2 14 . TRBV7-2 TGTGCCAGCATGGGTCCAGGGAACACCGGGGAGCTGTTTTTT CASMGPGNTGELFF
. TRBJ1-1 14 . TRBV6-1 TGTGCCAGCAGTGAACAGGGAATGAACACTGAAGCTTTCTTT CASSEQGMNTEAFF
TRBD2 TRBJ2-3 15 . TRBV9 TGTGCCAGCAGCGCCACTAGCGGGGAGACCGCTTTGCAGTATTTT CASSATSGETALQYF
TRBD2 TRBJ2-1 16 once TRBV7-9 TGTGCCAGCAGCCGGTTGGGCGGGAGGGCCGGGGATGAGCAGTTCTTC CASSRLGGRAGDEQFF
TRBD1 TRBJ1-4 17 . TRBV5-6 TGTGCCAGCAGCACCCAAGGACAGGGGGGATTAAATGAAAAACTGTTTTTT CASSTQGQGGLNEKLFF
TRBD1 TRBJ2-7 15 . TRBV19 TGTGCCAGTAGCCACACACAGGGGATACGCTACGAGCAGTACTTC CASSHTQGIRYEQYF
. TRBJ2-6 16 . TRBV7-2 TGTGCCAGCAGCTTAGGACCAGGGGCTGGGGCCAACGTCCTGACTTTC CASSLGPGAGANVLTF
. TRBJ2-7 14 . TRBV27 TGTGCCAGCAGTTTATCCAGCGGAGGATACGAGCAGTACTTC CASSLSSGGYEQYF
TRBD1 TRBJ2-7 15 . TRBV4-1 TGCGCCAGCAGCCAACCGGGACAGGGGGCGGTTGAGCAGTACTTC CASSQPGQGAVEQYF
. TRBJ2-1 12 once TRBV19 TGTGCCAGTAGTGTAACGACTAGTAATCAGTTCTTC CASSVTTSNQFF
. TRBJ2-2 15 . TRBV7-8 TGTGCCAGCAGCTTTCAAAGCGCGAACACCGGGGAGCTGTTTTTT CASSFQSANTGELFF
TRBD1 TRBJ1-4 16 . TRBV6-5 TGTGCCAGCAGTTACAGGACAGGCCCAACTAATGAAAAACTGTTTTTT CASSYRTGPTNEKLFF
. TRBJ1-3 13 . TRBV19 TGTGCCAGAATCAGACTCGCCCCAAACACCATATATTTT CARIRLAPNTIYF
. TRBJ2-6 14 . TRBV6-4 TGTGCCAGCAGCGTTGCCTCTGGGGCCAACGGCCTGACTTTC CASSVASGANGLTF
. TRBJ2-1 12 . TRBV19 TGTGCCAGTAGTAGGGCTTACAATGAGCAGTTCTTC CASSRAYNEQFF
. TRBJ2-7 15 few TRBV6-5 TGTGCCAGCAGTTACCTCCCCGGCACGGCGGGCGAGCAGTACTTC CASSYLPGTAGEQYF
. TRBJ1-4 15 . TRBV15 TGTGCCACCAACAGAGACGGACAGCCTAATGAAAAACTGTTTTTT CATNRDGQPNEKLFF
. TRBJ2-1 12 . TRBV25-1 TGTGCCAGCAGTTGGGGAGGCAATGAGCAGTTCTTC CASSWGGNEQFF
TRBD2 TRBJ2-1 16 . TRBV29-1 TGCAGCGTTGATCCCGCTATGCTAGCGGGTCACAATGAGCAGTTCTTC CSVDPAMLAGHNEQFF
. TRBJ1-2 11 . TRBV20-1 TGCAGTGCTGGGCTTAGCTATGGCTACACCTTC CSAGLSYGYTF
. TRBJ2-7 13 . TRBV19 TGTGCCAGTAGTATAGTCGGGTACTACGAGCAGTACTTC CASSIVGYYEQYF
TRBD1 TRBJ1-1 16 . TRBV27 TGTGCCAGCAGTTTCGGGCAGGGGGAAGTAGGCACTGAAGCTTTCTTT CASSFGQGEVGTEAFF
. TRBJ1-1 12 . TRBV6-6 TGTGCCAGCACGGGTAGGGGGACTGAAGCTTTCTTT CASTGRGTEAFF
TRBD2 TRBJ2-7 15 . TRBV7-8 TGTGCCAGCAGCTTACTAGCGGGAAGCTCCTACGAGCAGTACTTC CASSLLAGSSYEQYF
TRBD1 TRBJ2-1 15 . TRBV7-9 TGTGCCAGCAGCTTTACAGGGGATGCCGACAATGAGCAGTTCTTC CASSFTGDADNEQFF
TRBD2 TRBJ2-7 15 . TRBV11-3 TGTGCCAGCAGCCAAGGACTAGCGGAGTTCTACGAGCAGTACTTC CASSQGLAEFYEQYF
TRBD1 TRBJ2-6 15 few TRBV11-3 TGTGCCAGCAGCTTAAGGGGGCCTGGGGCCAACGTCCTGACTTTC CASSLRGPGANVLTF
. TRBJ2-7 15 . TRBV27 TGTGCCAGCAGCACCGTACTGACTCCTCAAAGTGAGCAGTACTTC CASSTVLTPQSEQYF
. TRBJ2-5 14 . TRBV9 TGTGCCAGCAGCGAGAGCCTACGGGGAGAGACCCAGTACTTC CASSESLRGETQYF
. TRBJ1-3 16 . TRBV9 TGTGCCAGCAGCGCCCGACAGACTTTATCTGGAAACACCATATATTTT CASSARQTLSGNTIYF
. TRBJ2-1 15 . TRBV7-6 TGTGCCAGCAGCATCCGACATTCGACCTACAATGAGCAGTTCTTC CASSIRHSTYNEQFF
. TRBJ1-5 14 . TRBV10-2 TGCGCCAGCAGTGAGGGCCCTAGCAATCAGCCCCAGCATTTT CASSEGPSNQPQHF
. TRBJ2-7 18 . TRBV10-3 TGTGCCATCAGTGAGAGTTTTGGGTCTCTAGCGAGCTCCTACGAGCAGTACTTC CAISESFGSLASSYEQYF
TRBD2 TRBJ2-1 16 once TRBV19 TGTGCCAGTAGTATAACACTAGCGGGAGTGCTAGGTGAGCAGTTCTTC CASSITLAGVLGEQFF
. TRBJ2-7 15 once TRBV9 TGTGCCAGCAGCGTAGAGGGTAGCGGAGCCTACGAGCAGTACTTC CASSVEGSGAYEQYF
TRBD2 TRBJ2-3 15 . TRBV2 TGTGCCAGCAGGACTAGCCGGGTGAGCACAGATACGCAGTATTTT CASRTSRVSTDTQYF
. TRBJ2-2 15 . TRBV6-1 TGTGCCAGCAGTGAAGGGACAACGAACACCGGGGAGCTGTTTTTT CASSEGTTNTGELFF
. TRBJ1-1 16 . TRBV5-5 TGTGCCAGCAGTCCACGGGCAGCAGGGCGGAACACTGAAGCTTTCTTT CASSPRAAGRNTEAFF
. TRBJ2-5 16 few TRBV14 TGTGCCAGCAGCCAAGGGGGGGTCTTTTACCAAGAGACCCAGTACTTC CASSQGGVFYQETQYF